The rows below give T cell receptor beta chains drawn from one sample of a study of T cells in narcolepsy. Data came from immunoSEQ multiplex PCR; TCRdb stores just in-frame clones and leaves some out. The sample gives some 30,000 clones, about 89% of which show up once; roughly 0.89% is in the top ten. Sequenced sample: memory (CD45RA-) CD4+ T cells from blood. Receptors were obtained from a human donor in good health. The conserved cysteine and the conserved F or W are not part of the CDR3 here.

TRBV23-1	ASPPGQKSPEAF
TRBV4-2	ASSQSSAANTGPYYEQY
TRBV11-2	ASSPLWVGNYGYT
TRBV5-1	ATRMGDRNYGYT
TRBV10-2	ASSDVTRAEQY
TRBV5-1	ASKRGQGTNEQF
TRBV18	ASSRRQNEKLF
TRBV7-2	ASSLGPSSYGYT
TRBV30	YGCSPNTEAF
TRBV11-2	ASSLYPGANYGYT
TRBV7-3	ASGDSHTGELF
TRBV4-1	ASSQDRDRSYGYT
TRBV2	ASNGGQSSYNEQF
TRBV7-2	ASSHQAGRTHEQY
TRBV29-1	SVGWDRDTDTQY
TRBV6-5	ASSYTTNYGYT
TRBV11-3	ASSRDGTGGREQY
TRBV28	ASTERRGITDTQY
TRBV6-5	ASRRTEAHGYT
TRBV2	ASSPVGEQF
TRBV10-3	AIRGTSGRDEQF
TRBV6-1	ASSENWTSGNTIY
TRBV7-7	ASSLFGGDSEQY
TRBV9	ASSVGPSGVFGYEQY
TRBV2	ASSLGTASNQPQH
TRBV27	ASSFAGFEKLF
TRBV4-3	ASSSQATKNTEAF
TRBV2	ASSRDRSSYEQY
TRBV4-1	ASSQVWILGTGELF
TRBV5-6	ASSRKGTEAF
TRBV7-9	ASSINRDRGGEQY
TRBV2	ASRDRGLGDEKLF
TRBV27	ASRVDRGGFYGYT
TRBV4-1	ASSQELISYNEQF
TRBV2	ASGEGREKLF
TRBV4-1	ASSQEPGRSYEQY
TRBV25-1	ASSEPGTSGGTDTQY
TRBV2	ASSAMTDNEQF
TRBV6-5	ASSRDRARGNTIY
TRBV21-1	ASSKGRGRVYGYT
TRBV18	ASSFGGGQETQY
TRBV30	ACTLSVYNSPLH
TRBV5-1	ASSPDPTRSYEQY
TRBV28	ASSPGGPGANVLT
TRBV11-2	ASSLDRSGGELF
TRBV7-2	ASSLVGAGGFTSGELF
TRBV9	ASSVGPRQGGYT
TRBV28	ASSFVGGGYGYT
TRBV11-1	ASSLSWAGSGEQY